A single sample is the source of the 27 T cell receptor beta chains below, sequenced in a study of molecular identifiers for immune sequencing clone quantification (dated by TCRdb to the late 2010s). The library was prepared using PCR. Instrument used: Illumina HiSeq 4000. TCRdb reanalyzed the raw reads on its own, using fastp at Q25 for trimming and MiXCR for clone calling, and kept in-frame beta chains. Each entry merges the rows of one CDR3 protein and shows their most common DNA and genes. The sample has about 640,000 distinct CDR3 sequences on record, 15% to 20% of them singletons. The top ten clonotypes cover around 0.9% of the sample. The sequenced material came from naive CD8+ T cells from blood, with Jurkat cell RNA spiked in. The cell subset or site label, as the study defines it: FACS-sorted CD8+CD4-CCR7+CD45RA+ naive T cells. The source of these receptors is a human donor in good health. Some libraries in this study had Jurkat cell RNA spiked in.

This clonotype came up many times. This chain joins TRBV15 and TRBJ1-1; possible D gene TRBD1, 5 bases. The CDR3 covers 16 residues. Germline assignment: CDR1 LNHNV and CDR2 YYDKDF (reference sequence). Trimming shortened V by 5 bases and J by 0 bases, and 16 bases separated the two germline ends. CDR3 sequence reads: CATSPRLGPMNTEAFF. The CDR3 DNA follows: TGTGCCACCAGCCCCCGGTTGGGGCCCATGAACACTGAAGCTTTCTTT.

This clonotype was observed a handful of times. The final CDR3 position lacks the conserved phenylalanine or tryptophan, pointing to a likely read error. This chain joins TRBV29-1 and TRBJ2-7; TRBD1 is a possible D gene (9 bases). V lost 6 bases to trimming and J lost 3 bases, with 24 bases between them. The CDR3 is 16 residues long. Germline V gene sequence: CDR1 SQVTM, CDR2 ANQGSEA. The CDR3 DNA sequence: TGCAGCGTCCGAGCGGGGGACAGGGAGAACTACTACGAGCAGTACCTC. This codes for CSVRAGDRENYYEQYL.

This clonotype came up many times. The gene calls are TRBV28 and TRBJ2-7; perhaps TRBD2 as D (7 bases). The CDR3 has 13 amino acids. Germline CDR1 MDHEN, CDR2 SYDVKM. V was cut by 8 bases and J by 6 bases, with 17 bases left in between. The CDR3 DNA reads TGTGCCAGCGCCCCAATAGGGGGGGTCGAGCAGTACTTC. Translating it yields CASAPIGGVEQYF.

In its sample, this clonotype was seen once. Mismatch with germline at one junction end may stem from a read error. The V gene is TRBV14, the J gene TRBJ1-1; 9 nucleotides agree with TRBD1. The CDR3 is 13 residues long. Germline CDR1 SGHDN, CDR2 FVKESK. The CDR3 spells CASRRTGDAEACF. The CDR3 DNA sequence: TGTGCCAGCAGACGGACAGGGGACGCTGAAGCTTGCTTT.

Note on this clonotype: The junction differs from germline at one of its ends, possibly a read error. This chain uses TRBV13 with TRBJ2-7; TRBD1 agrees at 8 bases. Per germline, CDR1 PRHDT and CDR2 FYEKMQ (reference sequence). The CDR3 extends over 14 amino acids. CDR3 amino acids: CGSSPGTGNYEQYF. CDR3 DNA sequence: TGTGGCAGCAGCCCCGGGACAGGAAACTACGAGCAGTACTTC.

In the case of this clonotype: Possible read error: a much larger clone is one base away. The CDR3 nucleotides read TGTGCCAGCAGCCATTCCATGGACACTGAAGCTTTCTTT. Its translation is CASSHSMDTEAFF. The chain joins TRBV11-2 to TRBJ1-1; unclear D gene. Trimming cost V 5 bases and J 3 bases, with 10 bases left between them. CDR3 length: 13 residues. In germline, CDR1 is SGHAT, CDR2 FQNNGV.

A single count supports this clonotype. Being one base from a much bigger clone, this may be a read error. The gene calls are TRBV28 and TRBJ1-5; no clear D gene. CDR1 and CDR2 (germline): MDHEN, SYDVKM. The CDR3 is 13 amino acids. CDR3 sequence (DNA): TGTGCCAGCAGTATCGGTTTCAATCAGTCCCAGCATTTT. Translating gives CASSIGFNQSQHF.

This clonotype was counted between two and nine times. A read error is possible here, since a much larger clone lies one base away. The CDR3 is CAGTLLAGGRETQYF. CDR3 in DNA: TGTGCCGGCACCCTACTAGCGGGGGGGCGAGAGACCCAGTACTTC. This rearrangement joins TRBV6-6 to TRBJ2-5, with 13 bases that match TRBD2. The CDR3 loop spans 15 amino acids. The germline gives CDR1 MNHNY, CDR2 SVGAGI (reference sequence). V gave up 11 bases and J gave up 4 bases; unmatched junction bases: 10.

As regards this clonotype: This may be a read error: a much more frequent sequence differs by one nucleotide. V is TRBV12-3 or TRBV12-4 and J is TRBJ1-1, with D unclear. V lost 3 bases to trimming and J lost 4 bases, with 15 bases between them. The CDR3 sequence is 15 residues long. The CDR3 protein is CASSFGVSQSTEAFF. The CDR3 coding sequence is TGTGCCAGCAGTTTTGGAGTATCACAGAGCACTGAAGCTTTCTTT.

This clonotype was observed many times. The V call is TRBV6-5, the J call TRBJ1-4, with D perhaps TRBD1 (5 bases). V was cut by 6 bases and J by 7 bases, with 18 bases left in between. This CDR3 comprises 15 residues. Germline-derived CDR1 and CDR2 are MNHEY and SVGAGI. This chain's CDR3 is CASSPMGGVGEKLFF. CDR3 in DNA: TGTGCCAGCAGCCCCATGGGGGGGGTCGGTGAAAAACTGTTTTTT.

This clonotype was counted only a few times. The chain uses TRBV2 and TRBJ2-5; D is undetermined. Germline V lookup: CDR1 SNHLY, CDR2 FYNNEI. V was trimmed by 7 bases and J by 5 bases, leaving 14 bases between them. The CDR3 extends over 13 amino acids. CDR3 amino acids: CASKDVDSETQYF. The DNA for the CDR3 is TGTGCCAGCAAGGATGTGGATAGTGAGACCCAGTACTTC.

In the case of this clonotype: Being one base from a much bigger clone, this may be a read error. This chain joins TRBV30 and TRBJ2-2; no clear D. CDR3 length: 13 residues. Germline CDR1 and CDR2: GTSNPN and SVGIG (reference sequence). V lost 5 bases, J lost 3 bases, and 10 bases lay in between. The CDR3 DNA sequence: TGTGCCTGGGACCAGGAATACACCGGGGAGCTGTTTTTT. It translates to CAWDQEYTGELFF.

In its sample, this clonotype was seen many times. The rearrangement joins TRBV6-4 to TRBJ1-3, with 7 bases that match TRBD1. Losses at the gene ends were 2 bases for V and 0 bases for J; bases not matched to a gene: 10. The CDR3 loop spans 18 amino acids. Germline V gene sequence: CDR1 MRHNA, CDR2 SNTAGT. The CDR3 reads CASSDDWTGPPSGNTIYF. For the CDR3, the DNA is TGTGCCAGCAGTGACGACTGGACAGGTCCTCCCTCTGGAAACACCATATATTTT.

This chain uses TRBV2 with TRBJ2-1; tentative D call: TRBD2 (5 bases). This CDR3 is 12 amino acids long. Germline-derived CDR1 and CDR2 are SNHLY and FYNNEI. This CDR3 reads CGTRGSYNEQFF. CDR3 coding DNA: TGTGGAACCCGGGGCTCCTACAATGAGCAGTTCTTC.

In its sample, this clonotype was seen many times. The V gene is TRBV12-3 or TRBV12-4, the J gene TRBJ1-5, with D uncertain. V lost 1 base and J 3 bases, leaving 7 bases between the germline ends. CDR3 length: 14 amino acids. The CDR3 is CASSLEGPNQPQHF. The CDR3 DNA reads TGTGCCAGCAGTTTAGAGGGTCCCAATCAGCCCCAGCATTTT.

A word on this clonotype: A much larger clone is a single base away; this may be a read error. The chain joins TRBV27 to TRBJ2-5; D ambiguous. The CDR3 has 14 residues. Per the germline V gene, CDR1 is MNHEY and CDR2 is SMNVEV (reference sequence). This CDR3 reads CASGLYGIVETQYF. In DNA, the CDR3 is TGTGCCAGCGGTTTGTACGGCATCGTGGAGACCCAGTACTTC.

This clonotype was seen repeatedly, ten times or more. The rearrangement uses TRBV4-1 and TRBJ2-7, with a weak D call TRBD2 (5 bases). CDR3 length: 14 residues. Trimming removed 1 base at V and 3 bases at J, with 10 bases between. Germline V gives CDR1 MGHRA, CDR2 YSYEKL. CDR3 in amino acids: CASSQVGDIYEQYF. DNA for the CDR3: TGCGCCAGCAGCCAAGTCGGGGATATCTACGAGCAGTACTTC.

This clonotype was observed many times. The rearrangement uses TRBV4-3 and TRBJ2-7; 9 nucleotides agree with TRBD1. The CDR3 has 15 residues. Germline loops: CDR1 LGHNA, CDR2 YSLEER. V shed 0 bases and J 3 bases; nucleotides not matched to a gene: 3. CDR3 residues: CASSQDPTGGYEQYF. The CDR3 bases are TGCGCCAGCAGCCAAGACCCGACAGGGGGCTACGAGCAGTACTTC.

The chain joins TRBV27 to TRBJ1-5, with D possibly matching TRBD1 (6 bases). Trimming stripped 4 bases from V and 6 bases from J, with 22 bases between. Germline values: CDR1 MNHEY, CDR2 SMNVEV (reference sequence). The CDR3 runs 17 residues. This chain's CDR3 is CASSSHLGGAQGQPQHF. CDR3 coding DNA: TGTGCCAGCAGTTCCCACTTAGGGGGGGCGCAGGGTCAGCCCCAGCATTTT.

This clonotype was picked up many times. This chain connects TRBV29-1 to TRBJ2-7; D is unclear. Germline loops: CDR1 SQVTM, CDR2 ANQGSEA. This CDR3 is built from 15 residues. Trimming pared 5 bases from V and 3 bases from J, leaving 20 bases between. This chain's CDR3 is CSVPVADGLYYEQYF. The CDR3 DNA follows: TGCAGCGTTCCGGTCGCGGACGGGCTCTACTACGAGCAGTACTTC.

This clonotype has at least ten counts. The V and J genes are TRBV4-1 and TRBJ1-1; the D gene is possibly TRBD1 (5 bases). CDR1 is MGHRA, CDR2 YSYEKL, per germline. The CDR3 loop spans 16 amino acids. V lost 0 bases and J 1 base, leaving 12 bases between the germline ends. CDR3 sequence (DNA): TGCGCCAGCAGCCAAGATCGAAGGGGCCCGAACACTGAAGCTTTCTTT. Translation gives CASSQDRRGPNTEAFF.

This clonotype was picked up a small number of times. J is TRBJ2-7 and V is TRBV11-2; TRBD1 aligns across 8 bases. There are 18 residues in the CDR3. The germline CDR1 and CDR2 sequences are SGHAT and FQNNGV. V lost 0 bases to trimming and J lost 5 bases; unmatched junction nucleotides: 15. CDR3 sequence (DNA): TGTGCCAGCAGCTTAGATCCGTCAGGGGGCAGGGGTTCGGACGAGCAGTACTTC. Encoded protein: CASSLDPSGGRGSDEQYF.

This clonotype was seen ten or more times. V and J are TRBV7-2 and TRBJ2-7, with TRBD1 matching over 9 bases. CDR3 size: 14 residues. From germline, CDR1 is SGHTA and CDR2 FQGNSA. V lost 2 bases to trimming and J lost 4 bases; unmatched junction nucleotides: 3. The CDR3 sequence is CASSLMGQGYEQYF. The CDR3 DNA follows: TGTGCCAGCAGCTTAATGGGACAGGGATACGAGCAGTACTTC.

In its sample, this clonotype was seen many times. V and J are TRBV5-1 and TRBJ2-7, with D tentatively TRBD2 (6 bases). Germline V gene data show CDR1 as SGHRS and CDR2 as YFSETQ. The CDR3 covers 15 residues. The ends were cut back, 1 base at V and 3 bases at J, with 14 bases in the middle. The chain's CDR3 is CASSLLGREYYEQYF. The CDR3 nucleotides read TGCGCCAGCAGCTTGCTGGGACGGGAGTACTACGAGCAGTACTTC.

This clonotype was detected ten times or more. The chain uses TRBV4-3 and TRBJ1-2; D remains ambiguous. CDR3 size: 16 residues. Trimming took off 0 bases at V and 5 bases at J, with 16 bases between the two ends. From germline, CDR1 is LGHNA and CDR2 YSLEER. CDR3 region: CASSQDRGIDIYGYTF. The CDR3 DNA sequence: TGCGCCAGCAGCCAAGATAGAGGGATTGATATTTATGGCTACACCTTC.

This clonotype was counted ten times or more. The chain is built from TRBV30 and TRBJ2-7; tentative D call: TRBD1 (5 bases). The CDR3 is made up of 14 amino acids. CDR1 GTSNPN and CDR2 SVGIG come from the germline V gene (reference sequence). The germline V and J ends were trimmed by 4 bases and 7 bases, with 20 bases remaining between them. The CDR3 coding sequence is TGTGCCTGGAATCTAGGTAGTCCCAAGGGGGAGCAGTACTTC. Protein product: CAWNLGSPKGEQYF. Full variable domain (missing parts from reference TRBV30 and TRBJ2-7): SQTIHQWPATLVQPVGSPLSLECTVEGTSNPNLYWYRQAAGRGLQLLFYSVGIGQISSEVPQNLSASRPQDRQFILSSKKLLLSDSGFYLCAWNLGSPKGEQYFGPGTRLTVT.

The sample holds many counts of this clonotype. The rearrangement links TRBV20-1 to TRBJ1-1; possibly TRBD1 for D (6 bases). This CDR3 has 16 amino acids. Germline loops: CDR1 DFQATT, CDR2 SNEGSKA (reference sequence). Deletions cut 5 bases from V and 3 bases from J, with 22 bases between. DNA for the CDR3: TGCAGTGCTGAAATCTCCGGGACACGGGGAGACACTGAAGCTTTCTTT. Its protein product is CSAEISGTRGDTEAFF.